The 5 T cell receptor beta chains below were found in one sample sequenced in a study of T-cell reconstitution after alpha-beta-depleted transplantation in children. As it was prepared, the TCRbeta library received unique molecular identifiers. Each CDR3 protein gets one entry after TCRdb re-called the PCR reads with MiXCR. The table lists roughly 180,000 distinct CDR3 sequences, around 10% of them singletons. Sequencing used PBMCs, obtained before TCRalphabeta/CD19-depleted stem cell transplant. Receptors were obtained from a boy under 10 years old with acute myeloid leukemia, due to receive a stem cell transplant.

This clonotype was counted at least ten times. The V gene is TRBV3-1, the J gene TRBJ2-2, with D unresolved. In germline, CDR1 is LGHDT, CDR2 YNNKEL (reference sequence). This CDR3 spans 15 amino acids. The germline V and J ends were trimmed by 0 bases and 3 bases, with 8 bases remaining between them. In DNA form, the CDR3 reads TGTGCCAGCAGCCAAGAGACCAGTTACACCGGGGAGCTGTTTTTT. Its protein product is CASSQETSYTGELFF.

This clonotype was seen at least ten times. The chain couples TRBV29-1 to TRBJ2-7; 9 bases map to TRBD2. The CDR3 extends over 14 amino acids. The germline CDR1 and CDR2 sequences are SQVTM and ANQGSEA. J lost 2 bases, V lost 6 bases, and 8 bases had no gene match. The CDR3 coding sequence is TGCAGCGTGATAGCGGGAGAAGTCCCCTACGAGCAGTACTTC. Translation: CSVIAGEVPYEQYF.

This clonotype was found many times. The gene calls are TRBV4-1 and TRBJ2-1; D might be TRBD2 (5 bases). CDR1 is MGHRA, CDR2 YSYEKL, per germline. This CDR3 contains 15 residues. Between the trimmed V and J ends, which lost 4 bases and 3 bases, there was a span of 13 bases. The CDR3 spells CASSRSGSGYNEQFF. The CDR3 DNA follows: TGCGCCAGCAGCCGAAGCGGCAGCGGCTACAATGAGCAGTTCTTC.

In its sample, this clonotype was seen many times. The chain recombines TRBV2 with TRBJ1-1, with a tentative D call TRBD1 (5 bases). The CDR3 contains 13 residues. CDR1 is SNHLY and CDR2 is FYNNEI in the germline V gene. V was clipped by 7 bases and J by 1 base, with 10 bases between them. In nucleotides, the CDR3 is TGTGCCAGCAAACCGGGACGGAACACTGAAGCTTTCTTT. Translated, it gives CASKPGRNTEAFF.

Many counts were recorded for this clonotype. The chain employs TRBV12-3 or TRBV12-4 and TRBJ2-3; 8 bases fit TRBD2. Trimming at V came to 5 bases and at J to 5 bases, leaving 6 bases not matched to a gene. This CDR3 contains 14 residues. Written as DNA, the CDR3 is TGTGCCAGCAGTCCGGTACGGGAGGGAGATACGCAGTATTTT. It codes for CASSPVREGDTQYF.